One and the same sample provided the 9 T cell receptor beta chains below, sequenced in a study of lung T cells in sarcoidosis with Löfgren's syndrome. MiXCR was run by TCRdb on the reads, yielding one entry per CDR3 protein. Among about 19,000 distinct CDR3 sequences listed, around 20% were seen once. The source material was CD4+ T cells from bronchoalveolar lavage. These receptors all come from a human donor with sarcoidosis (Löfgren's syndrome or another form), or a control subject (not recorded which).

To note about this clonotype: At one end, the junction sequence differs from germline, possibly due to a read error. The rearrangement joins TRBV13 to TRBJ2-1; a weak D match, TRBD2 (6 bases). Germline V lookup: CDR1 PRHDT, CDR2 FYEKMQ (reference sequence). This CDR3 is 14 amino acids long. CDR3 sequence reads: CASEGLISYNERFF. The CDR3 DNA reads as TGTGCCAGTGAGGGACTCATCTCCTACAATGAGCGGTTCTTC.

The chain uses TRBV19 and TRBJ2-5; the D gene could be TRBD1 or TRBD2 (6 bases each). The CDR3 sequence is 16 residues long. Germline loops: CDR1 LNHDA, CDR2 SQIVND (reference sequence). V lost 6 bases to trimming and J lost 0 bases, with 17 bases between them. In DNA, the CDR3 is TGTGCCAGTAGCCCGGGGGCCAAGAAGTACCAAGAGACCCAGTACTTC. Protein: CASSPGAKKYQETQYF.

V gene TRBV12-2 combines with J gene TRBJ2-1; the table calls TRBD1, which could not be checked here. TRBV12-2 is a pseudogene locus. The CDR3 extends over 11 amino acids. The CDR3 loop reads CASRSYRPRFF. CDR3 sequence (DNA): TGTGCAAGTCGCTCTTACCGCCCGAGGTTCTTC.

As regards this clonotype: With a much larger clone just one base away, this may be a read error. The rearrangement uses TRBV7-2 and TRBJ2-2; 8 bases line up with TRBD2. The length of the CDR3 is 16 residues. Germline assignment: CDR1 SGHTA and CDR2 FQGNSA. The trim removed 6 bases at V and 3 bases at J, leaving 9 bases unmatched. In nucleotides, the CDR3 is TGTGCCAGCAGTAAAAGAGCGGGGGAGGACACCGGGGAGCTGTTTTTT. Protein product: CASSKRAGEDTGELFF.

The chain uses TRBV29-1 and TRBJ1-1; D is undetermined. This CDR3 has 10 amino acids. V gave up 5 bases and J gave up 4 bases, with 5 bases separating them. The V gene's germline CDR1 is SQVTM and CDR2 ANQGSEA. The CDR3, as DNA: TGCAGCGTTTCGGGCACTGAAGCTTTCTTT. It specifies CSVSGTEAFF.

This clonotype was found many times. DNA of the CDR3: TGTGCCAGCAGCCAAGAATTACGGAAAAACAATCAGCCCCAGCATTTT. Residues: CASSQELRKNNQPQHF. The rearrangement joins TRBV4-2 to TRBJ1-5; no clear D gene. The CDR3 sequence is 16 residues long. V gave up 0 bases and J gave up 3 bases, with 12 bases separating them. Germline CDR1 and CDR2: LGHNA and YNFKEQ.

The chain carries TRBV19 and TRBJ2-2; 15 bases map to TRBD2. Germline V gene sequence: CDR1 LNHDA, CDR2 SQIVND (reference sequence). The CDR3 has 16 amino acids. With 6 bases clipped from V and 5 bases from J, the junction kept 4 bases outside the gene matches. CDR3 in amino acids: CASRLGTSGRTGELFF. Written as DNA, the CDR3 is TGTGCCAGTAGACTTGGGACTAGCGGGAGGACCGGGGAGCTGTTTTTT.

This clonotype was found many times. The chain uses TRBV4-3 and TRBJ2-3, with 13 bases identical to TRBD2. The trim removed 5 bases at V and 3 bases at J, leaving 11 bases unmatched. Germline lookup yields CDR1 LGHNA and CDR2 YSLEER. The CDR3 spans 18 residues. CDR3 region: CASSYGLAGVAQTDTQYF. CDR3 in DNA: TGCGCCAGCAGCTACGGACTAGCGGGAGTGGCACAAACAGATACGCAGTATTTT.

This clonotype is medium-sized. The rearrangement joins TRBV6-2 or TRBV6-3 to TRBJ2-1; TRBD2 might be the D (5 bases). This CDR3 spans 16 amino acids. V was clipped by 4 bases and J by 2 bases, with 15 bases between them. Germline lookup yields CDR1 MNHEY and CDR2 SVGEGT. CDR3 coding DNA: TGTGCCAGCAGTTCCACTAGAGCACCAACCTACAATGAGCAGTTCTTC. Residues: CASSSTRAPTYNEQFF.